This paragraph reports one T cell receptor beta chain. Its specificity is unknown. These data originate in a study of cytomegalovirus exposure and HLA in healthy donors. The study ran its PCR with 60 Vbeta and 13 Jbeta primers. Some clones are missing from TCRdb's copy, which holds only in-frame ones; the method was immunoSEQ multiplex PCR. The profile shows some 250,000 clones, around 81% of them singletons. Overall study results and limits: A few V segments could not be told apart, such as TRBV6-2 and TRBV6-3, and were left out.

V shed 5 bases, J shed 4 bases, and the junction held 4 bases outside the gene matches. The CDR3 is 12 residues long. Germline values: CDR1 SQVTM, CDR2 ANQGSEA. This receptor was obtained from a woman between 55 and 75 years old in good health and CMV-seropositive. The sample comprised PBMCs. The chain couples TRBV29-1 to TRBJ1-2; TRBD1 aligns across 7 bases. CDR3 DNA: TGCAGCGTTCCAACAGGGGTCTATGGCTACACCTTC. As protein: CSVPTGVYGYTF.